One sample yielded the 21 T cell receptor beta chains listed below, sequenced in a study of shared clonotypes between healthy human individuals (dated by TCRdb to 2018 to 2021). The library was made by the immunoSEQ multiplex PCR assay. TCRdb took this table from immuneACCESS and kept in-frame rearrangements with V and J called. Such tables lack part of the clones; where checked against another copy, unresolved V genes explain under half of the gap, and the rest is unexplained. Here the sample has roughly 2,500,000 clones; approximately 93% occur a single time. The ten largest clones take up roughly 0.36% of the sample. Input material: naive CD4+ T cells from PBMCs. In light of the paper, this sample's cell subset or site label describes: CD45RA+ positively selected. The source of these receptors is a man between 18 and 29 years old in good health. Some clones in this sample may be carry-over from other donors' samples.

As regards this clone: Other nucleotide sequences in the sample specify the same CDR3. J is TRBJ1-2 and V is TRBV6-1; D remains unclear. The CDR3 consists of 13 residues. Trimming removed 0 bases at V and 4 bases at J, with 6 bases between. Germline assignment: CDR1 MNHNS and CDR2 SASEGT. The CDR3 coding sequence is TGTGCCAGCAGTGAAGCCGGGTCCTATGGCTACACCTTC. It is translated as CASSEAGSYGYTF.

The chain is built from TRBV11-2 and TRBJ2-3, with 10 bases matching TRBD2. Looked up from germline, CDR1 is SGHAT and CDR2 is FQNNGV. V trimming: 5 bases; J trimming: 1 base; junction bases outside the gene matches: 9. The CDR3 is 17 amino acids. The CDR3 nucleotides are TGTGCCAGCAGCGTAGGAGGGACTAGCGCCGGCACAGATACGCAGTATTTT. Protein product: CASSVGGTSAGTDTQYF.

The sample holds a few counts of this clone. V usage is TRBV2 and J usage is TRBJ1-5; perhaps TRBD1 as D (5 bases). The CDR3 has 12 amino acids. V was clipped by 10 bases and J by 9 bases, with 16 bases between them. CDR1 is SNHLY, CDR2 FYNNEI, per germline. This chain's CDR3 is CATNAGGGPQHF. CDR3 in DNA: TGTGCCACGAACGCGGGGGGAGGGCCCCAGCATTTT.

This chain links TRBV28 with TRBJ2-5; D unresolved. V gave up 5 bases and J gave up 3 bases, with 7 bases separating them. Per germline, CDR1 MDHEN and CDR2 SYDVKM. There are 12 residues in the CDR3. In DNA form, the CDR3 reads TGTGCCAGCAGTGGCAGGAAAGAGACCCAGTACTTC. Translating gives CASSGRKETQYF.

V usage is TRBV5-1 and J usage is TRBJ2-1, with 9 nucleotides matching TRBD2. Germline V gene data show CDR1 as SGHRS and CDR2 as YFSETQ. With V trimmed by 4 bases and J by 4 bases, 9 bases remained unmatched. The CDR3 is 16 amino acids. CDR3 protein: CASSLREGGAYNEQFF. CDR3 sequence (DNA): TGCGCCAGCAGCCTGCGGGAGGGCGGAGCATACAATGAGCAGTTCTTC.

In DNA, the CDR3 is TGTGCCAGCCGATGGGACAGATTCTTGAACACTGAAGCTTTCTTT. This encodes CASRWDRFLNTEAFF. V gene TRBV2 combines with J gene TRBJ1-1; 7 nucleotides agree with TRBD1. The junction had 9 bases not matched to a gene; V was cut back by 8 bases and J by 0 bases. This CDR3 is 15 amino acids long. Germline-derived CDR1 and CDR2 are SNHLY and FYNNEI.

The gene calls are TRBV19 and TRBJ2-5; 7 bases line up with TRBD1. Trimming took 5 bases from V and 4 from J; bases not matched to a gene: 16. Looked up from germline, CDR1 is LNHDA and CDR2 is SQIVND (reference sequence). The length of the CDR3 is 17 residues. CDR3 coding DNA: TGTGCCAGTAGTCATCGTTGGATCGGGCAGGGGGTAGAGACCCAGTACTTC. Its translation: CASSHRWIGQGVETQYF.

The rearrangement links TRBV19 to TRBJ1-5; D call uncertain. This CDR3 is 12 amino acids long. The germline V gene has CDR1 LNHDA and CDR2 SQIVND (reference sequence). With 4 bases removed from V and 7 bases from J, the gap between germline ends came to 8 bases. CDR3 bases: TGTGCCAGTAGTACCGGATTACAGCCCCAGCATTTT. Protein sequence: CASSTGLQPQHF.

The V call is TRBV7-2, the J call TRBJ2-7; the match to TRBD1 covers 7 bases. After removal of 1 base from V and 1 base from J, the junction contained 1 base not matched to a gene. Germline CDR1 is SGHTA and CDR2 is FQGNSA. This CDR3 contains 14 residues. This CDR3 is CASSLGGQSYEQYF. The CDR3 nucleotides are TGTGCCAGCAGCTTAGGGGGACAGTCCTACGAGCAGTACTTC.

This clone showed up just once. The sample contains more than one DNA sequence encoding this CDR3. The gene calls are TRBV27 and TRBJ2-2, with TRBD2 as a possible D gene (5 bases). CDR1 MNHEY and CDR2 SMNVEV come from the germline V gene (reference sequence). This CDR3 is 13 amino acids long. Trimming removed 6 bases at V and 5 bases at J, with 10 bases between. As DNA, the CDR3 is TGTGCCAGCAGCCCTACTAGAACCGGGGAGCTGTTTTTT. Its protein product is CASSPTRTGELFF.

The chain has TRBV5-4 and TRBJ1-2; perhaps TRBD1 as D (5 bases). The CDR3 consists of 16 residues. Germline V gene data show CDR1 as SGHNT and CDR2 as YYREEE (reference sequence). Trimming pared 4 bases from V and 0 bases from J, leaving 16 bases between. In DNA, the CDR3 is TGTGCCAGCAGCCCTGGCGGGGGAGCTTCTAACTATGGCTACACCTTC. This codes for CASSPGGGASNYGYTF. Combining the CDR3 with reference TRBV5-4 and TRBJ1-2 gives the whole variable domain ETGVTQSPTHLIKTRGQQVTLRCSSQSGHNTVSWYQQALGQGPQFIFQYYREEENGRGNFPPRFSGLQFPNYSSELNVNALELDDSALYLCASSPGGGASNYGYTFGSGTRLTVV.

This clone was observed once. J is TRBJ2-4 and V is TRBV11-2, with D hard to call. The length of the CDR3 is 15 residues. The germline V gene has CDR1 SGHAT and CDR2 FQNNGV. Deletions cut 0 bases from V and 8 bases from J, with 14 bases between. The CDR3 reads CASSLDHGRVDIQYF. The CDR3 nucleotides read TGTGCCAGCAGCTTAGATCACGGTAGGGTAGACATTCAGTACTTC. The variable domain in full, with the rest retrieved from reference TRBV11-2 and TRBJ2-4, is EAGVAQSPRYKIIEKRQSVAFWCNPISGHATLYWYQQILGQGPKLLIQFQNNGVVDDSQLPKDRFSAERLKGVDSTLKIQPAKLEDSAVYLCASSLDHGRVDIQYFGAGTRLSVL.

This chain links TRBV28 with TRBJ1-4; 8 nucleotides line up with TRBD1. The CDR3 has 14 amino acids. V was pared by 8 bases and J by 8 bases, with 10 bases of the junction left unmatched. CDR1 and CDR2 (germline): MDHEN, SYDVKM. In DNA, the CDR3 is TGTGCCAGCGCATCCGGGACAGGTTGGGAAAAACTGTTTTTT. The encoded protein is CASASGTGWEKLFF.

CDR3 DNA: TGTGCCATCAGTGAGCGGGCAGGGAGCTCCTACAATGAGCAGTTCTTC. It codes for CAISERAGSSYNEQFF. This chain uses TRBV10-3 with TRBJ2-1; D is tentatively TRBD1 or TRBD2 (5 bases each). The CDR3 totals 16 residues. Trimming left V 2 bases short and J 0 bases short, with 11 bases between. Germline V CDR1 and CDR2: ENHRY, SYGVKD.

This clone was observed a single time. V is TRBV2 and J is TRBJ2-5; possible D gene TRBD1, 7 bases. V lost 7 bases to trimming and J lost 5 bases, with 17 bases between them. CDR1 SNHLY and CDR2 FYNNEI come from the germline V gene. The CDR3 consists of 14 residues. CDR3: CASIGGGAEETQYF. The CDR3 DNA follows: TGTGCCAGCATAGGAGGGGGCGCAGAGGAGACCCAGTACTTC.

The chain is built from TRBV29-1 and TRBJ2-1; D gene uncertain. The CDR3 spans 13 residues. CDR1 and CDR2 (germline): SQVTM, ANQGSEA. V lost 4 bases and J 4 bases, leaving 11 bases between the germline ends. CDR3 in amino acids: CSVGPDPYNEQFF. The CDR3 DNA is TGCAGCGTTGGTCCGGACCCTTACAATGAGCAGTTCTTC.

This clone was counted a single time. The chain combines TRBV7-9 with TRBJ2-7, with a tentative D call TRBD2 (5 bases). Deletions cut 5 bases from V and 1 base from J, with 12 bases between. The V gene's germline CDR1 is SEHNR and CDR2 FQNEAQ (reference sequence). The CDR3 length is 14 residues. CDR3 residues: CASSPSGRSYEQYF. The CDR3 region has the DNA TGTGCCAGCAGCCCTTCGGGGAGATCCTACGAGCAGTACTTC.

The genes are TRBV5-5 and TRBJ2-7; 7 bases line up with TRBD2. CDR1 is SGHKS and CDR2 is YYEKEE in the germline V gene (reference sequence). V was pared by 1 base and J by 4 bases, with 5 bases of the junction left unmatched. The CDR3 has 14 amino acids. The CDR3, as DNA: TGTGCCAGCAGCTTGATCCTAGCGGCGTACGAGCAGTACTTC. As protein: CASSLILAAYEQYF.

The rearrangement joins TRBV5-1 to TRBJ2-1; the match to TRBD2 covers 12 bases. The CDR3 totals 16 residues. The germline V gene has CDR1 SGHRS and CDR2 YFSETQ. V gave up 4 bases and J gave up 6 bases; unmatched junction bases: 8. The CDR3, as DNA: TGCGCCAGCAGCAGAAGACTAGCGGGAGAGGGCAATGAGCAGTTCTTC. Protein product: CASSRRLAGEGNEQFF. Together with reference TRBV5-1 and TRBJ2-1, the CDR3 gives the full variable domain: KAGVTQTPRYLIKTRGQQVTLSCSPISGHRSVSWYQQTPGQGLQFLFEYFSETQRNKGNFPGRFSGRQFSNSRSEMNVSTLELGDSALYLCASSRRLAGEGNEQFFGPGTRLTVL.

The gene calls are TRBV11-2 and TRBJ1-5; 7 bases agree with TRBD1. This CDR3 is 14 amino acids long. Germline CDR1 reads SGHAT; CDR2 reads FQNNGV. V shed 5 bases and J 3 bases; nucleotides not matched to a gene: 4. Here the CDR3 reads CASSAGQLNQPQHF. The CDR3 nucleotides read TGTGCCAGCAGCGCGGGACAGCTCAATCAGCCCCAGCATTTT.

The V call is TRBV6-1, the J call TRBJ2-7, with D tentatively TRBD1 (5 bases). The CDR3 covers 14 residues. Trimming pared 1 base from V and 4 bases from J, leaving 11 bases between. Germline CDR1 and CDR2: MNHNS and SASEGT. The CDR3 coding sequence is TGTGCCAGCAGTGAAGGGGGCAGAAAGTACGAGCAGTACTTC. Translated: CASSEGGRKYEQYF.